These 10 T cell receptor beta chains were sequenced from one sample in a study of blood T cell repertoires in COVID-19. Profiling relied on immunoSEQ multiplex PCR, and the TCRdb table lists in-frame clones only, not all of them. The sample records over 300,000 clones, 70% to 90% being singletons. The sequenced material came from PBMCs or T cells enriched from blood (not recorded which). The receptor source for this set is a man between 25 and 39 years old who had recovered from COVID-19.

To note about this clone: The same CDR3 can be traced to other DNA sequences in this sample. The chain links TRBV6-5 to TRBJ1-1; D is perhaps TRBD1 (5 bases). V lost 4 bases to trimming and J lost 4 bases, with 7 bases between them. CDR3 size: 12 residues. CDR1 and CDR2 (germline): MNHEY, SVGAGI. CDR3 sequence reads: CASSSGGTEAFF. CDR3 DNA sequence: TGTGCCAGCAGTTCCGGGGGCACTGAAGCTTTCTTT.

The chain has TRBV5-4 and TRBJ2-3; 9 bases fit TRBD2. The CDR3 is made up of 16 amino acids. Germline V gene data show CDR1 as SGHNT and CDR2 as YYREEE (reference sequence). V shed 5 bases and J 2 bases; nucleotides not matched to a gene: 9. Written as DNA, the CDR3 is TGTGCCAGCAGGGCTTCAGCGGGGGGACTCACAGATACGCAGTATTTT. It yields the protein CASRASAGGLTDTQYF. Based on the CDR3 plus reference TRBV5-4 and TRBJ2-3, the full variable domain is ETGVTQSPTHLIKTRGQQVTLRCSSQSGHNTVSWYQQALGQGPQFIFQYYREEENGRGNFPPRFSGLQFPNYSSELNVNALELDDSALYLCASRASAGGLTDTQYFGPGTRLTVL.

This chain's CDR3 is CASSPLSTGGGWSEKLFF. The CDR3 nucleotides are TGTGCCAGCAGCCCATTGTCGACAGGGGGCGGGTGGTCTGAAAAACTGTTTTTT. The genes are TRBV11-2 and TRBJ1-4; TRBD1 aligns across 10 bases. The CDR3 contains 18 residues. CDR1 and CDR2 from the germline V gene are SGHAT and FQNNGV. With 5 bases clipped from V and 7 bases from J, the junction kept 16 bases outside the gene matches.

This chain connects TRBV5-6 to TRBJ1-5; 8 bases map to TRBD1. V was clipped by 3 bases and J by 1 base; unmatched bases: 3. This CDR3 contains 15 residues. Germline lookup yields CDR1 SGHDT and CDR2 YYEEEE. The CDR3 loop is CASSSQGVSNQPQHF. The CDR3 DNA sequence: TGTGCCAGCAGCTCACAGGGGGTCAGCAATCAGCCCCAGCATTTT. Full variable domain (outside the CDR3, taken from reference TRBV5-6 and TRBJ1-5): DAGVTQSPTHLIKTRGQQVTLRCSPKSGHDTVSWYQQALGQGPQFIFQYYEEEERQRGNFPDRFSGHQFPNYSSELNVNALLLGDSALYLCASSSQGVSNQPQHFGDGTRLSIL.

As regards this clone: In the same sample, other DNA sequences code for this CDR3. The V gene is TRBV19, the J gene TRBJ2-2; TRBD1 matches 10 bases. The J segment lost 5 bases and the V segment lost 3 bases, leaving 3 bases of the junction unmatched. The CDR3 runs to 15 residues. Germline lookup yields CDR1 LNHDA and CDR2 SQIVND (reference sequence). CDR3 loop: CASSIRDRGTGELFF. The DNA of the CDR3 is TGTGCCAGTAGTATTCGGGACAGGGGAACCGGGGAGCTGTTTTTT. Drawing the rest from reference TRBV19 and TRBJ2-2, the complete variable domain is DGGITQSPKYLFRKEGQNVTLSCEQNLNHDAMYWYRQDPGQGLRLIYYSQIVNDFQKGDIAEGYSVSREKKESFPLTVTSAQKNPTAFYLCASSIRDRGTGELFFGEGSRLTVL.

The chain links TRBV7-9 to TRBJ1-6; 10 nucleotides agree with TRBD1. The CDR3 runs to 14 residues. Germline V lookup: CDR1 SEHNR, CDR2 FQNEAQ (reference sequence). Trimming cost V 5 bases and J 9 bases; bases outside gene matches: 4. The CDR3 spells CASSRDRGTSPLHF. CDR3 DNA sequence: TGTGCCAGCAGCCGGGACAGGGGAACTTCACCCCTCCACTTT.

The chain carries TRBV6-1 and TRBJ2-2, with TRBD1 identical over 9 bases. CDR3 length equals 16 residues. Germline loops: CDR1 MNHNS, CDR2 SASEGT. The V segment lost 4 bases and the J segment 4 bases; nucleotides outside the gene matches: 7. The CDR3 bases are TGTGCCAGCAGTGGGACAGGGGTTACCTTCACCGGGGAGCTGTTTTTT. Protein sequence: CASSGTGVTFTGELFF.

Remarks on this clone: The sample holds other DNA sequences that translate to the same CDR3. The chain uses TRBV3-1 (or the pseudogene TRBV3-2) and TRBJ1-2, with TRBD1 matching 7 bases. The CDR3 loop spans 12 amino acids. V shed 4 bases, J shed 7 bases, and the junction held 3 bases outside the gene matches. Germline CDR1 reads LGHDT; CDR2 reads YNNKEL (reference sequence). DNA for the CDR3: TGTGCCAGCAGCCCAACAGGGGCTGGCTACACCTTC. This translates into CASSPTGAGYTF.

This chain links TRBV9 with TRBJ2-5; 14 bases fit TRBD2. CDR3 length equals 16 residues. With V trimmed by 2 bases and J by 4 bases, 4 bases remained unmatched. From germline, CDR1 is SGDLS and CDR2 YYNGEE. As DNA, the CDR3 is TGTGCCAGCAGCGTTAGACTAGCGGGGGGGCCAGAGACCCAGTACTTC. This gives the protein CASSVRLAGGPETQYF.

V is TRBV12-3 or TRBV12-4 and J is TRBJ1-1, with 7 bases identical to TRBD1. This CDR3 contains 13 residues. Losses at the gene ends were 5 bases for V and 6 bases for J; bases not matched to a gene: 6. Here the CDR3 DNA reads TGTGCCAGCAGTCGGACAGGTGAGGCTGAAGCTTTCTTT. Encoded protein: CASSRTGEAEAFF.